These T cell receptor beta chains were read from a single sample in a study of Graves' ophthalmopathy and Graves' hyperthyroidism. One entry per CDR3 protein results from TCRdb running MiXCR on the multiplex PCR reads. The table has 600,000 to 700,000 distinct CDR3 sequences, about two fifths seen once. Input material: peripheral blood. The receptors here all came from an adult man with Graves' ophthalmopathy. Both conserved end residues are trimmed from each CDR3. Fields, in order: J gene, V gene, CDR3 protein.

TRBJ1-2 TRBV29-1 SVGDEGAYGYT
TRBJ1-2 TRBV12-5 ASGLMNYGYT
TRBJ2-5 TRBV7-9 ASSSLSRDRGLKTQY
TRBJ2-5 TRBV9 ASSASKGRGKSTQY
TRBJ2-7 TRBV19 ASSIRGYSYEQY
TRBJ1-1 TRBV20-1 SAKATGSMNTEAF
TRBJ1-2 TRBV7-2 ASSLDSAGAEGYT
TRBJ2-7 TRBV20-1 SAPAVGTREQY
TRBJ2-7 TRBV15 ATSGYRGLGEQY
TRBJ1-6 TRBV5-4 ASSQESFLRALGSPLH
TRBJ1-4 TRBV20-1 SARLQGINEKLF
TRBJ1-6 TRBV29-1 SGGTHNSPLH
TRBJ1-6 TRBV12-3/TRBV12-4 AISRDRDAPLH
TRBJ1-1 TRBV20-1 SASWSQTNTEAF
TRBJ1-2 TRBV4-1 ASSQVGYRTNYGYT
TRBJ2-1 TRBV7-9 ASSLIGAGTYNEQF
TRBJ1-1 TRBV6-1 ASIGPFSPPEAF
TRBJ2-1 TRBV11-2 ASSLVFGNEQF